This T cell receptor beta chain came from a study of molecular identifiers for immune sequencing clone quantification. Study details: Naive CD8 cell RNA, from around 20,000 or 100,000 cells, was split five ways in replicates, with four sequenced.

Using 10%, 30% or 50% RNA, naive CD8 libraries were derived from around 20,000 to 1,000,000 sorted cells. A CD8+CD4-CCR7+CD45RA+ gate was used to sort naive CD8 T cells. A few counts support this clonotype. V dropped 1 base and J dropped 2; count of bases not matched to a gene: 7. The CDR3 consists of 17 residues. CDR1 and CDR2 (germline): SNHLY, FYNNEI. In TCRdb, the PCR reads were re-called with MiXCR into one record per CDR3 protein. The sample consists of about half a million distinct CDR3 sequences, about 25% of them appearing once. Material: naive CD8+ T cells from blood, with Jurkat cell RNA spiked in. Stated subset: FACS-sorted CD8+CD4-CCR7+CD45RA+ naive T cells. The chain recombines TRBV2 with TRBJ2-7, with 11 bases fitting TRBD2. The receptor was derived from a human donor in good health. Some libraries in this study had Jurkat cell RNA spiked in. The CDR3 bases are TGTGCCAGCAGTGAAGATGGTAAACTAGCGGGGGCCTACGAGCAGTACTTC. It translates to CASSEDGKLAGAYEQYF. The whole variable domain, remainder taken from reference TRBV2 and TRBJ2-7, is EPEVTQTPSHQVTQMGQEVILRCVPISNHLYFYWYRQILGQKVEFLVSFYNNEISEKSEIFDDQFSVERPDGSNFTLKIRSTKLEDSAMYFCASSEDGKLAGAYEQYFGPGTRLTVT.